These 9 T cell receptor beta chains were all obtained from the same sample, sequenced in a study of blood T cell repertoires in COVID-19. Generated by immunoSEQ multiplex PCR, the TCRdb table keeps only in-frame clones and is missing some. The sample has about 210,000 clones, 87% seen once; the top ten hold about a tenth. The sequencing input was PBMCs or T cells enriched from blood (not recorded which). The receptors come from a man between 18 and 29 years old with acute COVID-19.

The chain joins TRBV28 to TRBJ2-1, with D tentatively TRBD2 (6 bases). The ends were cut back, 5 bases at V and 7 bases at J, with 18 bases in the middle. Germline loops: CDR1 MDHEN, CDR2 SYDVKM. The CDR3 is 15 residues long. The CDR3 nucleotides are TGTGCCAGCAGTCCATCGGGGGTCGGAAGGAATGAGCAGTTCTTC. It yields the protein CASSPSGVGRNEQFF. Drawing the rest from reference TRBV28 and TRBJ2-1, the complete variable domain is DVKVTQSSRYLVKRTGEKVFLECVQDMDHENMFWYRQDPGLGLRLIYFSYDVKMKEKGDIPEGYSVSREKKERFSLILESASTNQTSMYLCASSPSGVGRNEQFFGPGTRLTVL.

This clone was seen more than once but under ten times. V gene TRBV6-2 or TRBV6-3 combines with J gene TRBJ1-1, with 8 bases that match TRBD1. V gave up 5 bases and J gave up 5 bases; unmatched junction bases: 7. Germline CDR1 MNHEY, CDR2 SVGEGT. The CDR3 is made up of 14 amino acids. The DNA for the CDR3 is TGTGCCAGCAGTAGGGAGACAGGGGTAACTGAAGCTTTCTTT. It yields the protein CASSRETGVTEAFF.

This clone came up once. The chain combines TRBV4-1 with TRBJ2-7; D is perhaps TRBD2 (5 bases). Germline CDR1 MGHRA, CDR2 YSYEKL. The V end lost 1 base, the J end lost 4 bases, and 11 bases lay between the germline ends. The CDR3 is 14 amino acids. The CDR3 loop is CASSQATGVYEQYF. The CDR3 DNA sequence: TGCGCCAGCAGCCAAGCCACCGGGGTGTACGAGCAGTACTTC.

The chain employs TRBV7-6 and TRBJ2-7; 7 bases fit TRBD2. Germline CDR1 is SGHVS and CDR2 is FNYEAQ. With V trimmed by 2 bases and J by 7 bases, 11 bases remained unmatched. CDR3 length: 15 residues. Here the CDR3 reads CASSLSSLGGGEQYF. CDR3 nucleotide sequence: TGTGCCAGCAGCTTATCCTCGCTGGGGGGAGGGGAGCAGTACTTC.

This chain joins TRBV27 and TRBJ1-2; perhaps TRBD1 as D (5 bases). Trimming stripped 2 bases from V and 5 bases from J, with 9 bases between. Germline V gene sequence: CDR1 MNHEY, CDR2 SMNVEV (reference sequence). The CDR3 has 13 amino acids. Here the CDR3 DNA reads TGTGCCAGCAGTTTAGGGGCGGGGTATGGCTACACCTTC. Translating it yields CASSLGAGYGYTF.

This chain links TRBV24-1 with TRBJ2-1; 10 positions match TRBD2. Trimming took 5 bases from V and 8 from J; bases not matched to a gene: 11. Germline V gives CDR1 KGHDR, CDR2 SFDVKD. The CDR3 consists of 16 residues. CDR3 loop: CATSGFRASGSYEQFF. The CDR3 nucleotides read TGTGCCACCAGTGGGTTTCGGGCTAGCGGGAGCTATGAGCAGTTCTTC.

V gene TRBV7-9 combines with J gene TRBJ1-4; no firm D call. V lost 4 bases and J lost 4, with 4 bases in between. In germline, CDR1 is SEHNR, CDR2 FQNEAQ (reference sequence). The CDR3 runs 12 residues. CDR3 sequence: CASSSINEKLFF. The CDR3 coding sequence is TGTGCCAGCAGCTCTATTAATGAAAAACTGTTTTTT.

This clone was seen only once. V and J are TRBV29-1 and TRBJ2-5, with no clear D. V lost 6 bases, J lost 5 bases, and 10 bases lay in between. The CDR3 has 11 residues. From germline, CDR1 is SQVTM and CDR2 ANQGSEA. The CDR3 protein is CSVASGETQYF. CDR3 coding DNA: TGCAGCGTAGCTAGTGGGGAGACCCAGTACTTC.

This chain links TRBV10-3 with TRBJ2-7; D is unclear. The germline gives CDR1 ENHRY, CDR2 SYGVKD. V was cut by 2 bases and J by 4 bases, with 9 bases left in between. This CDR3 comprises 13 residues. CDR3 DNA sequence: TGTGCCATCAGTGAGCAAACGGAGTACGAGCAGTACTTC. Protein sequence: CAISEQTEYEQYF.